This T cell receptor (beta chain) comes out of a study of cytomegalovirus exposure and HLA in healthy donors (dated 2017 in TCRdb). Concerning the study at large: In an earlier analysis of under 600 of the donors, 250 to 350 Gb of sequence data and 117 million unique TCR beta sequences from about 180 million T cells were reported. About 300 gigabases of sequencing data and tens of millions of unique TCR sequences were included in an early release covering under 650 HLA-typed donors. Of the roughly 420 genotyped donors, roughly 76% were placed in the genetic ancestry cluster associated with self-reported Caucasian donors. The study aimed to test whether signatures of past pathogen exposure could be identified by cataloging public T cell receptors. The study profiled the T cell repertoires of approximately 700 subjects by immunosequencing and related them to cytomegalovirus serostatus. A separate validation cohort of 100 to 150 different subjects was used in addition to the approximately 670-subject first cohort. To predict cytomegalovirus infection status, the study brought together high-throughput TCR immunosequencing, statistical association of individual TCRs with disease status, and machine learning. A later analysis re-examined previously published TCR beta repertoires from roughly 720 donors and added high-resolution HLA genotyping to investigate patterns of TCR occurrence. Rather than drawing on any new phenotypic data, the later analysis identified candidate immune exposures from TCR beta sequences and the way those sequences occurred across donors. In an earlier analysis of more than 550 of the donors, high-throughput TCR beta sequencing was used to judge whether each TCR beta V gene segment behaved as functional or pseudogenic. Donor age, sex, ethnicity and CMV serostatus were compiled alongside the repertoire data. A later genetic analysis took genome-wide SNP genotypes for about 65% of the 666 donors and used that subset as a discovery cohort. All discovery cohort repertoires had been generated using a single sequencing platform. Class I and class II HLA loci were covered by the typing at four-digit resolution. Typing coverage differed by locus: A, B, C, DRB1 and DQB1 were typed in about 620-640 donors, DQA1 in approximately 520, DPA1 in over 600, and DPB1 in 450 to 480. About five DR-DQ haplotypes were treated as single units for association and clustering because of strong linkage in the cohort. Among 350 to 400 genotyped donors of the cohort, an average of approximately 250,000 unique TCR beta nucleotide sequences were sequenced per donor, 15% to 20% of them non-productive. Summary of the overall study and its limitations: Because HLA typing was missing for some donors at each locus, association tests included only the typed subset. Specific HLA alleles were associated with over 15,000 TCR beta sequences at a false discovery rate of 0.05 in a later analysis. Presence/absence analyses assumed roughly uniform sequencing depth across donors, an assumption that may not hold. Most CMV-associated TCR beta chains appeared to be HLA-restricted in a later analysis, and the HLA associations seemed to be driven largely by CMV exposure. The only immune exposure information available for the cohort was CMV serostatus. The classifier was reported to diagnose cytomegalovirus status with high specificity and sensitivity in both the original cohort and the validation cohort. A later analysis reported that several top co-occurrence clusters appeared linked to parvovirus B19, influenza, CMV and Epstein-Barr virus. Across donors, most TCR sequences were observed very rarely, whereas some public TCRs were present in many individuals. In vitro tests confirmed that a few of the cytomegalovirus-associated TCR beta chains recognize cytomegalovirus antigens. In a later genetic analysis, fewer N-insertions in productive TCRs were reported among donors in an Asian-associated ancestry cluster than the approximately 710-donor mean. Linkage disequilibrium might explain the correlated functional status among segregating V segments, but an unknown experimental factor could not be ruled out. A further reported finding was that TCR beta sequences accurately predicted the HLA-A and HLA-B alleles for most subjects in the first cohort. In an earlier analysis of some 640 of the donors, most TCR beta V segments were observed in productive rearrangements about 87% or about 30% of the time, broadly matching IMGT annotations. A later analysis found that HLA-associated TCR beta chains were more clonally expanded and had lower generation probabilities than equally common non-associated chains. The earlier analysis of 587 of the donors excluded about 16 rarely observed V segments, including chromosome 9 orphons, because counts were too low. According to a later analysis, TCR association rates differed among HLA loci, with DRB1 alleles showing the most associated TCRs and HLA-C alleles showing the fewest. A later genetic analysis associated a missense DCLRE1C variant with V-gene and J-gene trimming of TCR beta chains, and an independent cohort replicated the association. Some IMGT-functional V segments, including TRBV6-2 and TRBV6-3, could not be told apart with the 87-base-pair reads, so those segments were excluded. A group of highly shared sequence variants was considered likely to be a technical artifact of the sequencing pipeline. The study gave a list of 150 to 200 TCR beta chains associated with cytomegalovirus. The cohort was sequenced for TCR beta chains only, and without alpha or paired-chain data the features that could be detected were limited. Strong co-occurrence of HLA alleles, especially DR and DQ, made assigning TCR associations to individual alleles difficult. The authors suggested that the approach could potentially be extended to other disease states and immunological phenotypes.

The library was generated by the immunoSEQ multiplex PCR assay. For the multiplex PCR, a mixture combining 60 forward primers for TCR Vbeta segments and 13 reverse primers for TCR Jbeta segments was used. Amplification of the CDR3 region of rearranged TCR beta genes was performed with a multiplex PCR assay on genomic DNA. The amplified TCR beta libraries were sequenced on the Illumina HiSeq System as 87-base-pair reads. The study's processing was this. A later analysis counted about 82 million unique TCR beta chains across the 666 repertoires, and roughly 10 million of these chains were shared by at least two donors. Raw reads were error-corrected and collapsed into unique sequences with a nearest-neighbor algorithm that merged closely related sequences to remove PCR and sequencing errors. Alignment of CDR3 sequences to IMGT reference sequences was used to assign V, D and J gene segments. For a sequence to be retained, a match of at least six nucleotides was required to both a V gene segment and a J gene segment. Rearrangements were classified as productive when the CDR3 lacked stop codons and remained in frame with V and J, and all other rearrangements were classified as non-productive. Following IMGT convention, CDR3 was defined as the stretch from the second conserved V-encoded cysteine to the conserved J-encoded phenylalanine. Sequences without an unambiguous match to a single V gene segment were excluded from the earlier analysis of 587 of the donors. An earlier analysis of several hundred of the donors called V segments functional above 56.7% productive rearrangements and segregating when the between-donor standard deviation exceeded 5%. A statistical classification framework was built to diagnose cytomegalovirus status from the catalog of TCR beta chain sequences. In a later analysis, TCR nucleotide sequences were compared against IMGT/GENE-DB human TR gene sequences so that V and J genes could be assigned. Using the TCRdist pipeline, a later analysis assigned CDR3 sequences along with most-parsimonious VDJ recombination scenarios. In a later analysis, every TCR beta chain was defined by the combination of its CDR3 amino acid sequence and its V-gene family, and reads without a unique V-gene family were dropped. As a way to deal with suspected cross-contamination and a sequencing artifact, a later analysis dropped over 550 nucleotide sequences that were highly shared and had low generation probability. For each public chain, a later analysis derived a clonal expansion index from normalized ranks of inferred template counts within each repertoire. In a later analysis, generation probabilities were computed using a VDJ recombination model fitted to out-of-frame rearrangements, and the results were checked against IGoR. In a later analysis, TCR-TCR, TCR-HLA and TCR-CMV co-occurrence was scored with hypergeometric tests, and a repertoire-size bias correction was applied to TCR pairs. False discovery rates were estimated in a later analysis by permuting HLA or CMV assignments 20 times. In a later analysis, co-occurring TCRs were grouped with DBSCAN, and TCRdist sequence similarity was added when clustering was performed within HLA-allele-positive subsets. Repertoires with fewer than 30,000 or more than 120,000 public chains, plus five repertoires with anomalous nucleotide sharing, were excluded from co-occurrence clustering. TCRdb took this table from immuneACCESS and kept in-frame rearrangements with V and J called. Such tables lack part of the clones; where checked against another copy, unresolved V genes explain under half of the gap, and the rest is unexplained. V and J calls and clone size are given by that table; D and trimming were obtained from the DNA. The sample data list about 110,000 clones, and less than 80% of these were observed just once. The ten largest clones take up 2.5% to 3.5% of the sample.

Taken from the germline V gene, the CDR1 and CDR2 loops are WSHSY and SAAADI. From cysteine to phenylalanine, the CDR3 is 20 amino acids long. Only the CDR3 portion is preserved as DNA: 60 bases, with reading frame beginning at the first base. Trimmed from V: 9 bases; trimmed from J: 1 base; junction bases lacking a gene match: 23. A note on this clone: Its binding antigen is unknown. No base qualities exist here, and no much larger clone lies one base off it.

The cohort comprised more than 550 healthy bone marrow donors. Cohort members were all nominally healthy when sampled, although unrecorded immune exposures were likely present. The donor was CMV seronegative and was included in the group of a few hundred seronegative cohort members. A peripheral blood sample was provided by each donor, and peripheral blood mononuclear cells were used for TCR beta sequencing. The Qiagen DNeasy Blood Extraction Kit was used to extract genomic DNA from the blood cell samples. The sequence links TRBV10-2 to TRBJ2-3, and 9 junction bases match TRBD2. The clonotype comes from a woman aged 40-49 years in good health and CMV-seronegative. The sequenced sample was PBMCs. The bases read TGCGCCAGGCCAGCCTTCCTCGCGCAAGAGCTAGCGGGACGCACAGATACGCAGTATTTT. Translation gives CARPAFLAQELAGRTDTQYF.